This T cell receptor (beta chain) comes out of a study of shared clonotypes between healthy human individuals (dated by TCRdb to the early 2020s). Background for the entire study: The cohort included three men and a couple of women between 18 and 49 years of age. To estimate repertoire size and how much clonotypes are shared between individuals, the study performed deep sequencing of blood TCR repertoires from about five healthy adults. To increase sequencing depth and limit assay-specific biases, different laboratories used diverse techniques to prepare libraries and sequence TCR repertoires. Per donor, leukapheresis produced somewhere between about 0.85 and 9.5 billion PBMCs.

Turning to this clone: Its antigen remains undetermined. Qualities for individual bases were not recorded, and no much larger clone is one base off.

Using the deep immunoSEQ assay, TCR CDR3 regions were amplified from genomic DNA by multiplex PCR. Genomic DNA extracted from each cell subset was distributed evenly over all wells of several immunoSEQ 96-well plates, and each plate served as one replicate. For unsorted PBMC, 250 to 350 ng of genomic DNA, equivalent to approximately 28,000 T cell genomes, went into each replicate PCR. Genomic DNA from unsorted PBMC was sequenced over ten immunoSEQ deep assay plates. Purified libraries were quantified with a Qubit 3.0 fluorometer, sized on a Bioanalyzer 2100, and re-quantified with the KAPA Library Quantification kit. Each immunoSEQ 96-well plate was sequenced on its own single-read 150-cycle Illumina NextSeq 550 flow cell. In the original analysis: Because only junctional sequences without quality scores were contained in the immunoSEQ output, filtering matching that applied to full-length reads could not be performed. To assign V/J genes and CDR3, sequences were annotated against IMGT germline references using PyIR, a Python wrapper for IgBLAST v1.9. Any read was removed if the V/J assignment was weak (E-value above 1e-6), the CDR3 was missing, or the read contained stop codons, out-of-frame junctions, or ambiguous translated residues. A V3J clonotype was defined by an identical inferred V gene, J gene, and CDR3 amino acid sequence. The percentage overlap between two repertoires was calculated by dividing the number of shared unique clonotypes by the size of the smaller repertoire. Three approaches were used to assess repertoire richness: RTK rarefaction, the Chao1 estimator, and Recon v2.1 estimates of unobserved clonotypes. Here the immuneACCESS table is served through TCRdb, limited to in-frame sequences with V and J called. Missing clones are a known gap in these copies; in checked studies unresolved V genes cover under half, and the rest lacks a known reason. V, J and clone size are taken as reported in that table, and D and trimming were inferred from the DNA itself. Here the sample has approximately 480,000 clones; 75% to 80% occur a single time. About an eighth of the sample rests with the top ten.

Trimming accounts for 6 bases at V and 2 bases at J, while the number of junction bases matched to no gene is 24. CDR1 and CDR2 (PRHDT, FYEKMQ) derive from the germline V gene (reference sequence). The CDR3 goes from the cysteine to the phenylalanine over 21 residues. The entry retains the CDR3 DNA only, 63 bases that are in frame from base 1. General findings and caveats noted by the study authors: Based on pairwise subsampling, the degree of clonotype sharing among donors was expected to be affected by sequencing depth. Sampling was restricted to blood, and TCR repertoires in tissue are likely to differ from TCR repertoires in blood. Because the study included a small number of donors, the genetic and exposure-history diversity represented was limited.

Donors were healthy HIV-negative adults with no recently reported acute infections or vaccinations. All donors were Caucasian adults living in Nashville, Tennessee, USA. For unsorted samples, some 90 million PBMCs were counted and genomic DNA was extracted with the QIAamp DNA Blood Mini kit. After blood collection by leukapheresis, PBMCs were isolated using Ficoll-Histopaque density gradient centrifugation and then cryopreserved in the vapor phase of liquid nitrogen. Material: PBMCs. This TCR derives from a woman in her 40s in good health. Some clones in this sample may be carry-over from other donors' samples. The rearranged chain carries TRBV13 and TRBJ1-3, with 8 central nucleotides matching TRBD1. The CDR3 sequence is CASRPTLAGDRSSRAGNTIYF. In nucleotides, the sequence is TGTGCCAGCAGACCGACACTGGCCGGGGACAGGTCCTCAAGGGCTGGAAACACCATATATTTT.